This T cell receptor (beta chain) stems from a study of cytomegalovirus exposure and HLA in healthy donors. Concerning this clone itself: Its antigen is not identified.

This PCR relied on a set of 60 Vbeta primers and 13 Jbeta primers. Assay used: immunoSEQ multiplex PCR; TCRdb lists only in-frame clones, some missing. In the table there are 90,000 to 120,000 clones, around 73% of which are singletons. Overall study results and limits: A link between a missense DCLRE1C variant and TCR beta V- and J-gene trimming emerged from a later analysis.

The CDR3 covers 16 residues. CDR1 MDHEN and CDR2 SYDVKM come from the germline V gene. Trimming shortened V by 3 bases and J by 2 bases, and 13 bases separated the two germline ends. The J gene is TRBJ2-2, the V gene TRBV28; D gene ambiguous. Specimen: PBMCs. This sequence was found in a woman in her thirties or forties in good health and CMV-seronegative. The CDR3 DNA reads TGTGCCAGCAGTTTCCTTTCGTCAGGTAACACCGGGGAGCTGTTTTTT. The encoded protein is CASSFLSSGNTGELFF.